These 21 T cell receptor beta chains originate from one sample sequenced in a study of shared clonotypes between healthy human individuals (dated by TCRdb to about 2020). Library method: the immunoSEQ multiplex PCR assay. TCRdb holds this immuneACCESS table with in-frame rearrangements only. Some clones are missing; in checked studies, unresolved V genes explain under half, and the rest has no known cause. The sample records 1.5 million to 2.5 million clones, about 95% of which are singletons. The ten largest clones add up to 0.9% to 1.5% of the sample. CD8 naive samples consisted of CD45RO-negative cells that were positively selected for CCR7, yielding a CD45RA+CCR7+ population without TemRA cells. Input material: naive CD8+ T cells sorted from blood. Sample cell subset or site, as interpreted from the label and publication: CD45RA+CCR7+. Receptors originate from a man aged 18 to 35 in good health.

This chain links TRBV6-5 with TRBJ2-1; 7 bases match TRBD2. Germline-derived CDR1 and CDR2 are MNHEY and SVGAGI. Germline trimming cut 4 bases from V and 4 bases from J; bases unmatched to any gene: 7. CDR3 size: 15 residues. DNA for the CDR3: TGTGCCAGCAGTTTAGCGAGGGAGGGATACAATGAGCAGTTCTTC. Translation gives CASSLAREGYNEQFF.

A single count supports this clone. The chain couples TRBV15 to TRBJ2-7; the match to TRBD1 covers 10 bases. Germline CDR1 reads LNHNV; CDR2 reads YYDKDF (reference sequence). V dropped 1 base and J dropped 6; count of bases not matched to a gene: 3. This CDR3 is 14 amino acids long. CDR3 residues: CATSRGTGGSEQYF. The CDR3 bases are TGTGCCACCAGCAGAGGGACAGGGGGTAGCGAGCAGTACTTC. Based on the CDR3 plus reference TRBV15 and TRBJ2-7, the full variable domain is DAMVIQNPRYQVTQFGKPVTLSCSQTLNHNVMYWYQQKSSQAPKLLFHYYDKDFNNEADTPDNFQSRRPNTSFCFLDIRSPGLGDTAMYLCATSRGTGGSEQYFGPGTRLTVT.

V usage is TRBV9 and J usage is TRBJ2-1; no clear D gene. Germline CDR1 reads SGDLS; CDR2 reads YYNGEE. Trimming took 3 bases from V and 8 from J, leaving 18 bases between them. This CDR3 has 15 amino acids. The DNA for the CDR3 is TGTGCCAGCAGCGGAGATCACGGGCCTGGAGATGAGCAGTTCTTC. This gives the protein CASSGDHGPGDEQFF.

As to this clone: The sample holds other DNA sequences that translate to the same CDR3. This rearrangement joins TRBV7-8 to TRBJ2-3; 8 positions agree with TRBD2. The V and J ends lost 5 bases and 6 bases, in that order; junction bases with no gene match: 1. The germline CDR1 and CDR2 sequences are SGHVS and FQNEAQ. CDR3 length equals 12 residues. The CDR3 DNA follows: TGTGCCAGCAGCCCGGGGGGGGATACGCAGTATTTT. It is translated as CASSPGGDTQYF.

As to this clone: Compared with germline, one end of the junction differs, possibly owing to a read error. Other DNA sequences within the sample encode an identical CDR3. V usage is TRBV2 and J usage is TRBJ2-7, with TRBD2 as a possible D gene (5 bases). CDR1 and CDR2 from the germline V gene are SNHLY and FYNNEI. The CDR3 loop spans 12 amino acids. CDR3 region: CASREGSYEQYF. The CDR3 bases are TGTGCCAGCAGGGAAGGGAGCTACGAGCAGTACTTC.

This sequence joins TRBV5-4 and TRBJ2-7; D perhaps matches TRBD1 (6 bases). Trimming stripped 7 bases from V and 6 bases from J, with 17 bases between. CDR1 is SGHNT and CDR2 is YYREEE in the germline V gene (reference sequence). The CDR3 is 13 amino acids. The CDR3 region has the DNA TGTGCCAGCCGGCCGGGACAAGAAACCGAGCAGTACTTC. It yields the protein CASRPGQETEQYF.

V usage is TRBV1 and J usage is TRBJ2-7; no DNA check was done on the table's D call, TRBD2. TRBV1 is marked as a pseudogene. The CDR3 is made up of 17 amino acids. CDR3 amino acids: CTSSQDPARERNYEQYF. In DNA, the CDR3 is TGCACCAGCAGCCAAGATCCTGCGCGGGAGAGGAACTACGAGCAGTACTTC.

V gene TRBV9 combines with J gene TRBJ2-5; 8 bases agree with TRBD1. V lost 7 bases to trimming and J lost 5 bases; unmatched junction nucleotides: 13. The CDR3 spans 15 residues. Germline CDR1 is SGDLS and CDR2 is YYNGEE. CDR3 in amino acids: CASGIDRGAWETQYF. CDR3 sequence (DNA): TGTGCCAGCGGGATCGACAGGGGTGCCTGGGAGACCCAGTACTTC.

The V and J genes are TRBV19 and TRBJ2-2, with TRBD1 matching 10 bases. Trimming at V came to 6 bases and at J to 7 bases, leaving 5 bases not matched to a gene. CDR3 size: 14 residues. Germline CDR1 is LNHDA and CDR2 is SQIVND (reference sequence). For the CDR3, the DNA is TGTGCCAGTAGCTGGACAGGGGGGGACGGGGAGCTGTTTTTT. This codes for CASSWTGGDGELFF.

J is TRBJ2-7 and V is TRBV11-2, with 7 bases matching TRBD2. The V gene end was trimmed by 5 bases and the J gene end by 3 bases; junction bases not matched to a gene: 7. Germline CDR1 is SGHAT and CDR2 is FQNNGV. The CDR3 totals 14 residues. CDR3 in amino acids: CASSLRAGIYEQYF. The CDR3 coding sequence is TGTGCCAGCAGCCTTCGAGCGGGGATCTACGAGCAGTACTTC.

The chain joins TRBV5-1 to TRBJ2-3; 8 nucleotides align to TRBD2. The CDR3 totals 14 residues. The V gene end was trimmed by 5 bases and the J gene end by 3 bases; junction bases not matched to a gene: 5. Germline V gene lookup returns CDR1 SGHRS and CDR2 YFSETQ. CDR3 DNA: TGCGCCAGCAGGGAGATAGCGGGGACAGATACGCAGTATTTT. This sequence encodes CASREIAGTDTQYF.

With respect to this clone: Other DNA sequences in this specimen translate into the identical CDR3. The genes are TRBV6-5 and TRBJ1-2, with D hard to call. V was pared by 5 bases and J by 8 bases, with 9 bases between. This CDR3 contains 11 residues. CDR1 and CDR2 from the germline V gene are MNHEY and SVGAGI. Here the CDR3 DNA reads TGTGCCAGCAGTGAAGGATTGGGCTACACCTTC. It yields the protein CASSEGLGYTF.

The chain carries TRBV4-1 and TRBJ2-3; perhaps TRBD2 as D (5 bases). Per germline, CDR1 MGHRA and CDR2 YSYEKL. V was pared by 2 bases and J by 1 base, with 10 bases between. The CDR3 contains 15 residues. The chain's CDR3 is CASSQRGPGTDTQYF. For the CDR3, the DNA is TGCGCCAGCAGCCAACGCGGGCCGGGCACAGATACGCAGTATTTT.

J is TRBJ2-7 and V is TRBV7-9, with D uncertain. Germline V CDR1 and CDR2: SEHNR, FQNEAQ (reference sequence). The CDR3 loop spans 14 amino acids. Between the trimmed V and J ends, which lost 7 bases and 0 bases, there was a span of 13 bases. The CDR3: CASKPSADSYEQYF. The CDR3 DNA reads as TGTGCCAGCAAGCCCTCGGCGGACTCCTACGAGCAGTACTTC.

The chain carries TRBV30 and TRBJ2-7, with D perhaps assigned TRBD1 or TRBD2 (5 bases each). Looked up from germline, CDR1 is GTSNPN and CDR2 is SVGIG (reference sequence). V was trimmed by 3 bases and J by 0 bases, leaving 15 bases between them. This CDR3 spans 15 amino acids. Here the CDR3 DNA reads TGTGCCTGGAGAGCCCGGGACGGAAGCTCCTACGAGCAGTACTTC. Translating it yields CAWRARDGSSYEQYF.

Worth noting for this clone: The same CDR3 arises from other DNA sequences in this sample as well. V is TRBV5-4 and J is TRBJ1-1; D gene unclear. Germline CDR1 reads SGHNT; CDR2 reads YYREEE (reference sequence). Deletions cut 2 bases from V and 0 bases from J, with 8 bases between. The CDR3 loop spans 14 amino acids. The CDR3 DNA reads as TGTGCCAGCAGCTTAGGACTAATGAACACTGAAGCTTTCTTT. Translated, it gives CASSLGLMNTEAFF.

This clone was seen more than once but under ten times. The chain joins TRBV13 to TRBJ2-7; maybe TRBD2 (5 bases). V shed 6 bases and J shed 2 bases, with 11 bases lying between them. Per the germline V gene, CDR1 is PRHDT and CDR2 is FYEKMQ (reference sequence). The CDR3 totals 13 residues. For the CDR3, the DNA is TGTGCCAGCAGGAACAGCGGAACCTACGAGCAGTACTTC. It specifies CASRNSGTYEQYF.

The V call is TRBV6-1, the J call TRBJ2-7; no firm D call. CDR1 is MNHNS, CDR2 SASEGT, per germline. The germline V and J ends were trimmed by 3 bases and 0 bases, with 9 bases remaining between them. The CDR3 loop spans 14 amino acids. DNA of the CDR3: TGTGCCAGCAGTGAGGGGTTTAGCTCCTACGAGCAGTACTTC. Translating it yields CASSEGFSSYEQYF.

This clone was seen more than once but under ten times. The CDR3 protein is CASSEEAVTVGVMVGSPLHF. CDR3 DNA: TGTGCCAGCAGTGAAGAAGCGGTGACAGTCGGGGTAATGGTTGGTTCACCCCTCCACTTT. The genes are TRBV6-1 and TRBJ1-6; D is perhaps TRBD1 (5 bases). Trimming took off 1 base at V and 9 bases at J, with 28 bases between the two ends. CDR3 length equals 20 residues. Germline CDR1 and CDR2: MNHNS and SASEGT.

Points on this clone: This specimen includes other DNA sequences encoding the same CDR3. For the CDR3, the DNA is TGTGCCAGCAGCTCTACAGGGAACGAGCAGTACTTC. The encoded protein is CASSSTGNEQYF. The chain combines TRBV5-4 with TRBJ2-7; tentative D call: TRBD1 (6 bases). The V and J ends lost 3 bases and 5 bases respectively, with 9 bases between them. CDR3 size: 12 residues. The germline V gene has CDR1 SGHNT and CDR2 YYREEE (reference sequence).

The V and J genes are TRBV2 and TRBJ2-3; D perhaps matches TRBD2 (5 bases). The CDR3 length is 15 residues. Germline assignment: CDR1 SNHLY and CDR2 FYNNEI. V dropped 6 bases and J dropped 6 bases, with 19 bases sitting between them. CDR3 protein: CASRTFEGYVDTQYF. In DNA, the CDR3 is TGTGCCAGCAGGACCTTTGAGGGATATGTGGATACGCAGTATTTT.